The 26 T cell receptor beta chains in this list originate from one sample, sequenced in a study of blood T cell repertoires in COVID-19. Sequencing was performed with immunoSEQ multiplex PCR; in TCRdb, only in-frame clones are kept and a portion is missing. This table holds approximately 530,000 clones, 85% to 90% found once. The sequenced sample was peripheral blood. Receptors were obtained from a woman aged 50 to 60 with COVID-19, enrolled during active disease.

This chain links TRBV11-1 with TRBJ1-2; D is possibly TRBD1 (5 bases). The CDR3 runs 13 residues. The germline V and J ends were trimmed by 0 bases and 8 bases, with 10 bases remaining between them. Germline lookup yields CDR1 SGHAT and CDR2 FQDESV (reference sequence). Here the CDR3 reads CASSLAPGEGYTF. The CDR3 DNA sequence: TGTGCCAGCAGCTTAGCGCCGGGGGAAGGCTACACCTTC.

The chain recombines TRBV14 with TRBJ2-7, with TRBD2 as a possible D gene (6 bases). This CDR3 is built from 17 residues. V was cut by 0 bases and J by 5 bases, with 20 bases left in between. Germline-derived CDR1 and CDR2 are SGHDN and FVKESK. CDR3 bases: TGTGCCAGCAGCCAAGAGAATTGGAGGGGCTGGGGTGACGAGCAGTACTTC. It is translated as CASSQENWRGWGDEQYF.

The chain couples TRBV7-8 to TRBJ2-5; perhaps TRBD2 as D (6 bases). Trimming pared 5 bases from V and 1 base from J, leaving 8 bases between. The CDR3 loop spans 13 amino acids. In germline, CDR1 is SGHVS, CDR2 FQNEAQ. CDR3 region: CASSQGLQETQYF. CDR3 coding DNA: TGTGCCAGCAGCCAGGGACTCCAAGAGACCCAGTACTTC.

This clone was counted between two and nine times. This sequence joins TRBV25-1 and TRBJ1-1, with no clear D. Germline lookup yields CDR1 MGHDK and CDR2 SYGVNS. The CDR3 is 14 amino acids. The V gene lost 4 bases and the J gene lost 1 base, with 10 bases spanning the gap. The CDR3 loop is CASSVLQSNTEAFF. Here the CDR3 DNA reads TGTGCCAGCAGTGTTCTACAGTCGAACACTGAAGCTTTCTTT.

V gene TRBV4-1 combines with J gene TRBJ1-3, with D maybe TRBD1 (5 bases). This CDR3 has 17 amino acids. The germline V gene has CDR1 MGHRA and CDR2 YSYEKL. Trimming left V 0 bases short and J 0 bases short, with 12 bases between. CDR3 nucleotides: TGCGCCAGCAGCCAAGAGGTCAGGGCAGTCTCTGGAAACACCATATATTTT. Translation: CASSQEVRAVSGNTIYF.

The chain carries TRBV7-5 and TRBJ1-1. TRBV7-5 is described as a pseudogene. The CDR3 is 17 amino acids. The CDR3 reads CARSLVLWLPSGTEAFF. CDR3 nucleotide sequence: TGTGCCAGAAGCTTAGTTCTGTGGCTCCCTTCGGGCACTGAAGCTTTCTTT.

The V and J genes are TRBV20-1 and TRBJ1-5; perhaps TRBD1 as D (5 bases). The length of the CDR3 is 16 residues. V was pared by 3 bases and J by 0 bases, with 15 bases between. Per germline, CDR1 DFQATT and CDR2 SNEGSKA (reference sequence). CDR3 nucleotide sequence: TGCAGTGCTAGTATTGCAGGGCGAACTAGCAATCAGCCCCAGCATTTT. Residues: CSASIAGRTSNQPQHF.

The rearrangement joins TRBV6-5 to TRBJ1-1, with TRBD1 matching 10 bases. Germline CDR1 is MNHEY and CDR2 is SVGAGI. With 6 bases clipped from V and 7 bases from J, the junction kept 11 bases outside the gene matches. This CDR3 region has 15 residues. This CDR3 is CASRSSGQGQSEAFF. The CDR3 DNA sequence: TGTGCCAGCAGAAGCTCGGGACAGGGGCAAAGTGAAGCTTTCTTT.

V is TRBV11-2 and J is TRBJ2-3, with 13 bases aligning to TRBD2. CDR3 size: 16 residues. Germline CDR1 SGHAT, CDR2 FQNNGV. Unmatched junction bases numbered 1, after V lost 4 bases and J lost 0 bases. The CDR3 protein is CASSSGLAGSTDTQYF. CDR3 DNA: TGTGCCAGCAGCTCGGGACTAGCGGGAAGCACAGATACGCAGTATTTT. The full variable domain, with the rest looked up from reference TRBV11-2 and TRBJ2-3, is EAGVAQSPRYKIIEKRQSVAFWCNPISGHATLYWYQQILGQGPKLLIQFQNNGVVDDSQLPKDRFSAERLKGVDSTLKIQPAKLEDSAVYLCASSSGLAGSTDTQYFGPGTRLTVL.

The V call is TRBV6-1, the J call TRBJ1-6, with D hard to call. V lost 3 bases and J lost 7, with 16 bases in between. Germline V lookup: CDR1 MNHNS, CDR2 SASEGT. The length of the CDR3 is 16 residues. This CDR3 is CASSDSGREFNSPLHF. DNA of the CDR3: TGTGCCAGCAGTGATTCGGGAAGGGAGTTCAATTCACCCCTCCACTTT.

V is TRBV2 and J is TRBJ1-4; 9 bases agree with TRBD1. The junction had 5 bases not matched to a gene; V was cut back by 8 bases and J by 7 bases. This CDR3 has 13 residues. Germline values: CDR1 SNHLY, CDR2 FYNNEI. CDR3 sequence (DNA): TGTGCCAGCGGATACAGGGGGCGTGAAAAACTGTTTTTT. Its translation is CASGYRGREKLFF.

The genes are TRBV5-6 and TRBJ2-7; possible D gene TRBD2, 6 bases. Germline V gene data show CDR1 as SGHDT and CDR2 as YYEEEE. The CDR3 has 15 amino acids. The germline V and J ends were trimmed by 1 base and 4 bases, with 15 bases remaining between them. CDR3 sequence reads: CASSLRDGGGYEQYF. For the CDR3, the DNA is TGTGCCAGCAGCTTGCGGGACGGGGGAGGTTACGAGCAGTACTTC.

The CDR3 protein is CASTFLAGTSTDTQYF. The CDR3 DNA sequence: TGTGCCAGCACCTTCCTAGCGGGGACGAGCACAGATACGCAGTATTTT. The rearrangement uses TRBV5-4 and TRBJ2-3, with 9 bases lining up with TRBD2. The CDR3 extends over 16 amino acids. The V gene's germline CDR1 is SGHNT and CDR2 YYREEE (reference sequence). The ends lost 6 bases at V and 0 bases at J; junction bases unmatched: 8.

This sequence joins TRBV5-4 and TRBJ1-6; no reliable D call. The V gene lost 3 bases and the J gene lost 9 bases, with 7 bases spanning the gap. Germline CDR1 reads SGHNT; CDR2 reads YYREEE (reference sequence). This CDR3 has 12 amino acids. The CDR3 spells CASSSLISPLHF. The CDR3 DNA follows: TGTGCCAGCAGCTCCTTAATTTCACCCCTCCACTTT. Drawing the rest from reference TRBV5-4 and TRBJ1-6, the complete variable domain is ETGVTQSPTHLIKTRGQQVTLRCSSQSGHNTVSWYQQALGQGPQFIFQYYREEENGRGNFPPRFSGLQFPNYSSELNVNALELDDSALYLCASSSLISPLHFGNGTRLTVT.

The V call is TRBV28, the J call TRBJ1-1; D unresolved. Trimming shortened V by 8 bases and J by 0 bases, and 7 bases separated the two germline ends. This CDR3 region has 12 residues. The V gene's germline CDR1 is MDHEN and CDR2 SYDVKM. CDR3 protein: CASRSLNTEAFF. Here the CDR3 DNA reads TGTGCCAGCCGGTCTCTGAACACTGAAGCTTTCTTT.

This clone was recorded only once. The CDR3 sequence is CASSLYFFGTGNSPLHF. The CDR3 DNA sequence: TGTGCCAGCAGCTTATACTTCTTCGGGACAGGGAACTCACCCCTCCACTTT. The chain recombines TRBV7-2 with TRBJ1-6; 9 nucleotides line up with TRBD1. Trimming at V came to 2 bases and at J to 10 bases, leaving 12 bases not matched to a gene. The CDR3 has 17 amino acids. Germline V lookup: CDR1 SGHTA, CDR2 FQGNSA.

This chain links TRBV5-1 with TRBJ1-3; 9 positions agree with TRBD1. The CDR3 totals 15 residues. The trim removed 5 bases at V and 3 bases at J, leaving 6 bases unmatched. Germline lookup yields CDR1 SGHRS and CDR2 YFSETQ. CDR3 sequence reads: CASRWTGARGNTIYF. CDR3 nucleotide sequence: TGCGCCAGCAGGTGGACAGGGGCCCGTGGAAACACCATATATTTT. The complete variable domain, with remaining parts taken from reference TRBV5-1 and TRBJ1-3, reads KAGVTQTPRYLIKTRGQQVTLSCSPISGHRSVSWYQQTPGQGLQFLFEYFSETQRNKGNFPGRFSGRQFSNSRSEMNVSTLELGDSALYLCASRWTGARGNTIYFGEGSWLTVV.

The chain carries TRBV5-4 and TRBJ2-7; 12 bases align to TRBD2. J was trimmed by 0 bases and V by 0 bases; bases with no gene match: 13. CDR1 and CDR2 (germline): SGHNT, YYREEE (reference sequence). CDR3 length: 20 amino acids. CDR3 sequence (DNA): TGTGCCAGCAGCTTGGCCGTCGGGGCTAGCGGGGGGGGAAGCTCCTACGAGCAGTACTTC. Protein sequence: CASSLAVGASGGGSSYEQYF.

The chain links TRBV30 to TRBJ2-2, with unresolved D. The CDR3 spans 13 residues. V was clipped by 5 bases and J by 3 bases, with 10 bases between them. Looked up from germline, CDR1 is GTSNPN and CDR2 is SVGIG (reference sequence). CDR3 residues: CAWSQVYTGELFF. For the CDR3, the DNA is TGTGCCTGGTCCCAGGTTTACACCGGGGAGCTGTTTTTT.

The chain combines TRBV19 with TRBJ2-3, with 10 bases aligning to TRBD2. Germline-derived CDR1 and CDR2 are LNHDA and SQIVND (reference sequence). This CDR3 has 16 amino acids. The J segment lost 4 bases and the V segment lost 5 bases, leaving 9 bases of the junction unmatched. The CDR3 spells CASSSQAGGLADTQYF. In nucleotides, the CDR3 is TGTGCCAGTAGTTCTCAAGCGGGGGGGCTGGCAGATACGCAGTATTTT.

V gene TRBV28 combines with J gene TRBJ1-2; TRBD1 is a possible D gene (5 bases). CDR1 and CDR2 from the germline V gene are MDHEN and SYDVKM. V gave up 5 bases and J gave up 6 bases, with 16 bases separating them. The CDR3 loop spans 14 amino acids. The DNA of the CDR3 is TGTGCCAGCAGTACGAGTGACAGACCCCATGGCTACACCTTC. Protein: CASSTSDRPHGYTF.

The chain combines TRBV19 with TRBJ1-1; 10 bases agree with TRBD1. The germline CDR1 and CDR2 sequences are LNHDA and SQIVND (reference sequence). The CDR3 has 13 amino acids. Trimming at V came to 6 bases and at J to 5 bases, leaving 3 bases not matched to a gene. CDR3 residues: CASRTGGGTEAFF. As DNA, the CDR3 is TGTGCCAGTAGGACAGGGGGCGGGACTGAAGCTTTCTTT.

The chain's CDR3 is CASSMEQGIYGYTF. CDR3 DNA sequence: TGTGCCAGTAGTATGGAGCAGGGGATCTATGGCTACACCTTC. The genes are TRBV19 and TRBJ1-2; tentative D call: TRBD1 (6 bases). The V end was cut by 3 bases, the J end by 4 bases, with 12 bases between. The CDR3 has 14 residues. The germline V gene has CDR1 LNHDA and CDR2 SQIVND (reference sequence).

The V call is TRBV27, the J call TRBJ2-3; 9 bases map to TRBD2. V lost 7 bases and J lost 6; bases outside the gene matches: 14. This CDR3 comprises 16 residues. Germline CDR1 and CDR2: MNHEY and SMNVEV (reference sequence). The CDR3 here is CASTLSSGGRGDTQYF. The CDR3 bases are TGTGCCAGCACCCTAAGTAGCGGGGGACGGGGGGATACGCAGTATTTT.

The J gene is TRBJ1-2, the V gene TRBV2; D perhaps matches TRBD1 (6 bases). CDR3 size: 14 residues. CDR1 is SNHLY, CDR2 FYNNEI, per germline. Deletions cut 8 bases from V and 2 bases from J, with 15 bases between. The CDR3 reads CASLGQFLNYGYTF. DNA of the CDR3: TGTGCCAGCCTCGGACAGTTCCTGAACTATGGCTACACCTTC.

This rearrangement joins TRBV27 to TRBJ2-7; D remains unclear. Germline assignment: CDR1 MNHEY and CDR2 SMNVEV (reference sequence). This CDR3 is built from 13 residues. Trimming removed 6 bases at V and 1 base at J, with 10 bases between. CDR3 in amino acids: CASSSLGSYEQYF. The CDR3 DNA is TGTGCCAGCAGCTCCCTCGGGTCCTACGAGCAGTACTTC.